Below are 23 T cell receptor beta chains sequenced from a single sample in a study of neurological immune-mediated disorders. TCRdb reprocessed the 5' RACE reads with MiXCR, giving one entry per CDR3 protein. The sample records 20,000 to 25,000 distinct CDR3 sequences, 10% to 15% being singletons. Sequenced material: PBMCs. The source is a woman aged 55-69 years with HTLV-1-associated myelopathy (HAM/TSP).

This clonotype was picked up many times. The gene calls are TRBV5-1 and TRBJ1-4; no clear D gene. From germline, CDR1 is SGHRS and CDR2 YFSETQ. This CDR3 is built from 15 residues. Trimming shortened V by 0 bases and J by 4 bases, and 10 bases separated the two germline ends. CDR3 sequence (DNA): TGCGCCAGCAGCTTGGTGGGGTCGAGTAATGAAAAACTGTTTTTT. Translating gives CASSLVGSSNEKLFF.

This clonotype has more than one count but fewer than ten. The V gene is TRBV6-5, the J gene TRBJ1-6; D remains ambiguous. Deletions cut 0 bases from V and 9 bases from J, with 18 bases between. Germline values: CDR1 MNHEY, CDR2 SVGAGI. The CDR3 spans 17 residues. CDR3 region: CASSYSTSASLGSPLHF. The CDR3 DNA reads as TGTGCCAGCAGTTACTCGACATCAGCGAGCCTAGGTTCACCCCTCCACTTT.

Written as DNA, the CDR3 is TGTGCCTGGAGTGTATCGGAGGATACGCAGTATTTT. It specifies CAWSVSEDTQYF. The chain carries TRBV30 and TRBJ2-3, with no clear D. The V end was cut by 0 bases, the J end by 6 bases, with 7 bases between. The CDR3 loop spans 12 amino acids. Germline lookup yields CDR1 GTSNPN and CDR2 SVGIG (reference sequence).

This clonotype showed up many times. V and J are TRBV7-2 and TRBJ1-3; D unclear. V was pared by 1 base and J by 8 bases, with 9 bases between. This CDR3 has 13 amino acids. CDR1 is SGHTA, CDR2 FQGNSA, per germline. The DNA of the CDR3 is TGTGCCAGCAGCTTAGGAGGAAGGGACACCATATATTTT. Protein sequence: CASSLGGRDTIYF. The whole variable domain, remainder taken from reference TRBV7-2 and TRBJ1-3, is GAGVSQSPSNKVTEKGKDVELRCDPISGHTALYWYRQSLGQGLEFLIYFQGNSAPDKSGLPSDRFSAERTGGSVSTLTIQRTQQEDSAVYLCASSLGGRDTIYFGEGSWLTVV.

At least ten counts were recorded for this clonotype. The V gene is TRBV30, the J gene TRBJ2-1, with D possibly being TRBD1 (5 bases). Germline V CDR1 and CDR2: GTSNPN, SVGIG (reference sequence). The CDR3 covers 14 residues. Between the trimmed V and J ends, which lost 8 bases and 0 bases, there was a span of 14 bases. The CDR3 region is CAALRQGSYNEQFF. CDR3 DNA sequence: TGTGCCGCCCTCCGGCAGGGCTCCTACAATGAGCAGTTCTTC.

In its sample, this clonotype was seen many times. The chain is built from TRBV5-1 and TRBJ2-7; 11 nucleotides line up with TRBD2. The CDR3 has 17 residues. Trimming removed 3 bases from V and 1 base from J; junction bases left unmatched: 9. CDR1 and CDR2 from the germline V gene are SGHRS and YFSETQ. The CDR3 here is CASSWKGLAEGSYEQYF. The CDR3 DNA is TGCGCCAGCAGCTGGAAGGGACTAGCGGAAGGATCCTACGAGCAGTACTTC.

This clonotype was picked up many times. J is TRBJ1-3 and V is TRBV7-9, with 7 bases identical to TRBD1. The CDR3 runs 13 residues. V lost 1 base, J lost 9 bases, and 3 bases stayed unmatched. The germline V gene has CDR1 SEHNR and CDR2 FQNEAQ (reference sequence). As DNA, the CDR3 is TGTGCCAGCAGCTTAGGGACAGGTACCACCATATATTTT. Translation: CASSLGTGTTIYF.

The chain combines TRBV20-1 with TRBJ2-7, with 9 positions matching TRBD1. CDR1 DFQATT and CDR2 SNEGSKA come from the germline V gene (reference sequence). V was clipped by 0 bases and J by 4 bases; unmatched bases: 10. The CDR3 length is 16 residues. The CDR3 region is CSAREPRGTGTYEQYF. In DNA form, the CDR3 reads TGCAGTGCTAGAGAACCGAGAGGGACAGGGACTTACGAGCAGTACTTC.

In this sample, this clonotype is medium-sized. V is TRBV20-1 and J is TRBJ2-3; 9 bases map to TRBD2. Germline-derived CDR1 and CDR2 are DFQATT and SNEGSKA (reference sequence). This CDR3 has 15 amino acids. V lost 3 bases and J lost 2; bases outside the gene matches: 6. CDR3 bases: TGCAGTGCTAGCCCCCCTAGCGGGGCCACAGATACGCAGTATTTT. Protein product: CSASPPSGATDTQYF.

This clonotype was seen many times. The rearrangement uses TRBV29-1 and TRBJ1-1; 7 positions agree with TRBD1. With 6 bases clipped from V and 0 bases from J, the junction kept 7 bases outside the gene matches. Germline CDR1 reads SQVTM; CDR2 reads ANQGSEA. The CDR3 contains 14 residues. The CDR3 here is CSVRDSHMNTEAFF. The CDR3, as DNA: TGCAGCGTCCGGGACAGCCACATGAACACTGAAGCTTTCTTT.

The table lists this clonotype with many counts. This chain connects TRBV18 to TRBJ2-3; perhaps TRBD2 as D (6 bases). Germline lookup yields CDR1 KGHSH and CDR2 LQKENI. This CDR3 spans 13 amino acids. V shed 3 bases and J shed 5 bases, with 9 bases lying between them. For the CDR3, the DNA is TGTGCCAGCTCACCGGGTAGCGGAGATACGCAGTATTTT. Amino acids: CASSPGSGDTQYF.

This clonotype was seen at least ten times. The V and J genes are TRBV5-1 and TRBJ2-7; 9 nucleotides align to TRBD1. Unmatched junction bases numbered 10, after V lost 0 bases and J lost 3 bases. Per germline, CDR1 SGHRS and CDR2 YFSETQ. This CDR3 is 17 amino acids long. The CDR3 here is CASSLGAPGQGFYEQYF. CDR3 DNA sequence: TGCGCCAGCAGCTTGGGGGCCCCGGGACAGGGTTTCTACGAGCAGTACTTC.

This clonotype was seen at least ten times. V usage is TRBV29-1 and J usage is TRBJ2-3; 8 positions agree with TRBD1. The CDR3 runs 13 residues. The V gene end was trimmed by 6 bases and the J gene end by 3 bases; junction bases not matched to a gene: 5. Germline loops: CDR1 SQVTM, CDR2 ANQGSEA. The CDR3 sequence: CSVTGGRTDTQYF. CDR3 DNA: TGCAGCGTCACAGGGGGTCGTACAGATACGCAGTATTTT.

This clonotype came up many times. The rearrangement joins TRBV12-3 or TRBV12-4 to TRBJ1-3; TRBD1 agrees at 8 bases. V shed 5 bases and J 2 bases; nucleotides not matched to a gene: 2. The length of the CDR3 is 14 residues. CDR3 DNA sequence: TGTGCCAGCAGTGTACAGGGGGCTGGAAACACCATATATTTT. Translation: CASSVQGAGNTIYF.

This clonotype is judged medium-sized. This rearrangement joins TRBV24-1 to TRBJ2-7; tentative D call: TRBD1 (5 bases). The V gene lost 7 bases and the J gene lost 0 bases, with 12 bases spanning the gap. CDR3 length: 14 residues. Per germline, CDR1 KGHDR and CDR2 SFDVKD. The CDR3 region has the DNA TGTGCCACCAGCGGACAACTGGGCTCCTACGAGCAGTACTTC. Protein product: CATSGQLGSYEQYF.

This clonotype was detected ten times or more. The genes are TRBV5-1 and TRBJ1-6; the D gene is possibly TRBD1 (5 bases). The V gene lost 4 bases and the J gene lost 10 bases, with 18 bases spanning the gap. Germline-derived CDR1 and CDR2 are SGHRS and YFSETQ. There are 15 residues in the CDR3. The CDR3 bases are TGCGCCAGCAGCGTGGGAGGGACGGCGGGCTCACCCCTCCACTTT. Amino acids: CASSVGGTAGSPLHF.

This clonotype was counted at least ten times. V gene TRBV29-1 combines with J gene TRBJ1-3; 8 bases line up with TRBD1. J gave up 8 bases and V 5 bases, and 17 bases lay outside the gene matches. CDR3 length: 16 residues. CDR1 is SQVTM, CDR2 ANQGSEA, per germline. CDR3 in amino acids: CSVRGETRGPGDTIYF. The CDR3 nucleotides read TGCAGCGTTCGGGGCGAGACCAGGGGGCCGGGGGACACCATATATTTT.

J is TRBJ2-5 and V is TRBV20-1; tentative D call: TRBD1 (5 bases). The CDR3 has 14 amino acids. From germline, CDR1 is DFQATT and CDR2 SNEGSKA (reference sequence). Trimming stripped 1 base from V and 5 bases from J, with 14 bases between. CDR3 in amino acids: CSARVSRARETQYF. In nucleotides, the CDR3 is TGCAGTGCTAGAGTTTCCAGGGCTAGGGAGACCCAGTACTTC.

This clonotype was seen at least ten times. This chain joins TRBV6-2 or TRBV6-3 and TRBJ2-2; D is perhaps TRBD1 (7 bases). The germline CDR1 and CDR2 sequences are MNHEY and SVGEGT. This CDR3 is built from 16 residues. Trimming took off 2 bases at V and 2 bases at J, with 12 bases between the two ends. This CDR3 is CASSYRGTVNTGELFF. The CDR3 bases are TGTGCCAGCAGTTACCGCGGGACAGTTAACACCGGGGAGCTGTTTTTT.

There are many counts of this clonotype. The chain joins TRBV3-1 to TRBJ2-7; the D is unclear. Looked up from germline, CDR1 is LGHDT and CDR2 is YNNKEL (reference sequence). Trimming left V 0 bases short and J 6 bases short, with 9 bases between. The CDR3 sequence is 13 residues long. The CDR3 DNA sequence: TGTGCCAGCAGCCAAGATATCACAGTCGAGCAGTACTTC. Protein: CASSQDITVEQYF.

This clonotype appeared many times. CDR3: CASSESRLAPDTQYF. DNA of the CDR3: TGCGCCAGCAGTGAGTCGAGACTCGCACCAGATACGCAGTATTTT. J is TRBJ2-3 and V is TRBV10-2; D not resolved. V was cut by 0 bases and J by 4 bases, with 11 bases left in between. CDR3 size: 15 residues. Germline CDR1 and CDR2: WSHSY and SAAADI.

Many counts were recorded for this clonotype. The rearrangement joins TRBV29-1 to TRBJ1-6; D is ambiguous. With 4 bases removed from V and 7 bases from J, the gap between germline ends came to 11 bases. The CDR3 covers 13 residues. Per germline, CDR1 SQVTM and CDR2 ANQGSEA. The CDR3: CSVGELRNSPLHF. DNA for the CDR3: TGCAGCGTTGGAGAATTGAGAAATTCACCCCTCCACTTT.

This clonotype came up a few times. The chain carries TRBV25-1 and TRBJ2-1; TRBD2 aligns across 10 bases. With V trimmed by 2 bases and J by 7 bases, 2 bases remained unmatched. From germline, CDR1 is MGHDK and CDR2 SYGVNS. The CDR3 covers 14 residues. CDR3 in DNA: TGTGCCAGCAGTGAACTAGCGGGAGTTAATGAGCAGTTCTTC. This gives the protein CASSELAGVNEQFF.